The rows below give T cell receptor beta chains drawn from one sample of a study of T-cell memory formation after mild COVID-19. TCRdb analysed the 5' RACE reads with MiXCR anew, one entry per CDR3 protein. The table lists about 400,000 distinct CDR3 sequences, 20% to 25% of them singletons, with 7.5% to 10% in the top ten. Sequencing was done on a sample of PBMCs or a T cell subset sorted from them (not recorded which). Receptors were obtained from an adult woman who had mild COVID-19 (a few samples of this study predate the infection). Cell type and time point are not known. Both conserved end residues are part of each CDR3. Fields, in order: clone size, D gene, V gene, J gene, CDR3 protein, CDR3 DNA. A D gene is named only where the DNA matches it firmly. Clone size is not always given. Where it is, it says once, few, many or a class for expanded clones.

size: few
D: TRBD2
V: TRBV6-5
J: TRBJ2-1
CDR3: CASSPAGGHGNEQFF
DNA: TGTGCCAGCAGCCCCGCGGGAGGCCATGGCAATGAGCAGTTCTTC

size: -
D: TRBD1
V: TRBV24-1
J: TRBJ1-1
CDR3: CATKQGPDTEAFF
DNA: TGTGCCACTAAACAGGGGCCGGACACTGAAGCTTTCTTT

size: -
D: -
V: TRBV23-1
J: TRBJ1-5
CDR3: CASSHGTQHF
DNA: TGCGCCAGCAGTCACGGGACCCAGCATTTT

size: -
D: TRBD1
V: TRBV5-1
J: TRBJ1-1
CDR3: CASSRGQGAGLNTEAFF
DNA: TGCGCCAGCAGCCGCGGACAGGGGGCAGGTCTGAACACTGAAGCTTTCTTT

size: -
D: TRBD2
V: TRBV6-6
J: TRBJ2-3
CDR3: CASRLSGRGDTQYF
DNA: TGTGCCAGCAGACTTAGCGGGAGAGGAGATACGCAGTATTTT

size: -
D: TRBD1
V: TRBV11-2
J: TRBJ2-3
CDR3: CASTQGLSGYADTQYF
DNA: TGTGCCAGCACACAGGGGCTGTCGGGTTATGCAGATACGCAGTATTTT

size: -
D: TRBD2
V: TRBV7-6
J: TRBJ2-1
CDR3: CASSLAAGLAGTEQFF
DNA: TGTGCCAGCAGCTTAGCGGCTGGACTAGCGGGAACTGAGCAGTTCTTC

size: -
D: TRBD2
V: TRBV6-1
J: TRBJ2-3
CDR3: CASSERRGGPDTQYF
DNA: TGTGCCAGCAGTGAACGGCGGGGGGGCCCAGATACGCAGTATTTT

size: few
D: TRBD1
V: TRBV5-1
J: TRBJ2-5
CDR3: CASSLTGALQETQYF
DNA: TGCGCCAGCAGCCTCACAGGGGCCTTACAAGAGACCCAGTACTTC

size: few
D: -
V: TRBV4-3
J: TRBJ2-1
CDR3: CASSQDLKSYNEQFF
DNA: TGCGCCAGCAGCCAAGATCTGAAGTCCTACAATGAGCAGTTCTTC

size: few
D: TRBD2
V: TRBV7-2
J: TRBJ2-3
CDR3: CASSLSGTTIADTQYF
DNA: TGTGCCAGCAGCTTGAGCGGGACGACAATCGCGGATACGCAGTATTTT

size: few
D: -
V: TRBV4-2
J: TRBJ2-7
CDR3: CASSQDWGDEQYF
DNA: TGTGCCAGCAGCCAAGATTGGGGCGACGAGCAGTACTTC

size: -
D: -
V: TRBV7-3
J: TRBJ2-2
CDR3: CASSSGHRNTGELFF
DNA: TGTGCCAGCAGCTCAGGACACCGTAACACCGGGGAGCTGTTTTTT

size: -
D: TRBD1
V: TRBV5-1
J: TRBJ1-2
CDR3: CASSLDPGQGIDGYTF
DNA: TGCGCCAGCAGCTTGGACCCGGGACAGGGTATTGATGGCTACACCTTC

size: -
D: TRBD2
V: TRBV11-3
J: TRBJ2-5
CDR3: CASSPGLGGMVTQYF
DNA: TGTGCCAGCAGCCCTGGACTAGGAGGGATGGTGACCCAGTACTTC

size: -
D: -
V: TRBV2
J: TRBJ1-3
CDR3: CASSEAHSGNTIYF
DNA: TGTGCCAGCAGTGAAGCCCACTCTGGAAACACCATATATTTT

size: few
D: TRBD2
V: TRBV20-1
J: TRBJ2-7
CDR3: CSARDPLAGRSYEQYF
DNA: TGCAGTGCTAGAGACCCTCTAGCGGGGCGCTCCTACGAGCAGTACTTC

size: -
D: TRBD1
V: TRBV7-8
J: TRBJ1-2
CDR3: CASSLLVGATGTGALDGYTF
DNA: TGTGCCAGCAGCTTACTAGTGGGGGCCACCGGGACAGGGGCGTTAGATGGCTACACCTTC

size: -
D: -
V: TRBV7-2
J: TRBJ2-7
CDR3: CASSLAPEGGSYEQYF
DNA: TGTGCCAGCAGCTTAGCGCCAGAAGGGGGGTCCTACGAGCAGTACTTC

size: few
D: -
V: TRBV12-3/TRBV12-4
J: TRBJ1-1
CDR3: CASTLGAWNTEAFF
DNA: TGTGCCAGCACTTTGGGGGCTTGGAACACTGAAGCTTTCTTT

size: -
D: -
V: TRBV13
J: TRBJ2-7
CDR3: CASSHSTHEQYF
DNA: TGTGCCAGCAGCCATTCGACTCACGAGCAGTACTTC

size: few
D: -
V: TRBV15
J: TRBJ2-3
CDR3: CATSRDRPLGATQYF
DNA: TGTGCCACCAGCAGAGATCGCCCGTTGGGCGCCACGCAGTATTTT

size: -
D: -
V: TRBV12-3/TRBV12-4
J: TRBJ2-5
CDR3: CASSLQASETQYF
DNA: TGTGCCAGCAGTTTACAGGCCTCGGAGACCCAGTACTTC

size: -
D: -
V: TRBV7-2
J: TRBJ1-2
CDR3: CASSSRGLSGYTF
DNA: TGTGCCAGCAGCTCCCGGGGGCTTTCTGGCTACACCTTC

size: many
D: -
V: TRBV4-2
J: TRBJ2-7
CDR3: CASSQDAYEQYF
DNA: TGTGCCAGCAGCCAAGACGCCTACGAGCAGTACTTC

size: -
D: -
V: TRBV6-5
J: TRBJ2-1
CDR3: CASSGRGDEQFF
DNA: TGTGCCAGCAGTGGCAGGGGCGATGAGCAGTTCTTC

size: -
D: TRBD1
V: TRBV5-1
J: TRBJ1-2
CDR3: CASSLATGGDYGYTF
DNA: TGCGCCAGCAGCTTGGCTACAGGGGGGGACTATGGCTACACCTTC

size: -
D: TRBD2
V: TRBV24-1
J: TRBJ2-7
CDR3: CATIRTSLYEQYF
DNA: TGTGCCACCATTCGGACTAGTCTGTACGAGCAGTACTTC

size: few
D: TRBD1
V: TRBV12-3/TRBV12-4
J: TRBJ1-1
CDR3: CASIDRVKKAEAFF
DNA: TGTGCCAGCATCGACAGGGTAAAAAAGGCTGAAGCTTTCTTT

size: -
D: TRBD1
V: TRBV6-6
J: TRBJ1-2
CDR3: CASSPPGQGGYTF
DNA: TGTGCCAGCAGTCCTCCGGGACAGGGAGGCTACACCTTC

size: -
D: TRBD1
V: TRBV4-1
J: TRBJ1-2
CDR3: CASSRDQGQVLYGYTF
DNA: TGCGCCAGCAGCCGAGACCAGGGACAGGTCCTCTATGGCTACACCTTC

size: few
D: TRBD1
V: TRBV24-1
J: TRBJ2-7
CDR3: CATSDGTGGSYEQYF
DNA: TGTGCCACCAGTGATGGTACAGGGGGATCCTACGAGCAGTACTTC

size: few
D: TRBD1
V: TRBV12-3/TRBV12-4
J: TRBJ1-2
CDR3: CASRYPGTGGGYTF
DNA: TGTGCCAGCAGATATCCCGGGACAGGGGGCGGCTACACCTTC

size: -
D: -
V: TRBV4-1
J: TRBJ2-7
CDR3: CASSQQPDGTYEQYF
DNA: TGCGCCAGCAGCCAACAGCCGGACGGAACCTACGAGCAGTACTTC

size: few
D: TRBD2
V: TRBV6-5
J: TRBJ2-5
CDR3: CASSHGLAGGQETQYF
DNA: TGTGCCAGCAGTCACGGACTAGCGGGGGGCCAAGAGACCCAGTACTTC

size: -
D: TRBD2
V: TRBV6-6
J: TRBJ2-3
CDR3: CASSPIRRTSGGWADTQYF
DNA: TGTGCCAGCAGTCCCATACGAAGGACTAGCGGGGGGTGGGCAGATACGCAGTATTTT

size: few
D: -
V: TRBV5-8
J: TRBJ2-5
CDR3: CASSLDGTNQETQYF
DNA: TGTGCCAGCAGCTTGGACGGGACAAACCAAGAGACCCAGTACTTC

size: -
D: -
V: TRBV21-1
J: TRBJ2-5
CDR3: CASSRRESETQYF
DNA: TGTGCCAGCAGCAGAAGAGAATCAGAGACCCAGTACTTC

size: few
D: -
V: TRBV14
J: TRBJ1-1
CDR3: CASSQVGGTTEAFF
DNA: TGTGCCAGCAGCCAAGTTGGAGGGACCACTGAAGCTTTCTTT

size: -
D: -
V: TRBV7-9
J: TRBJ2-3
CDR3: CASSAARGKDTDTQYF
DNA: TGTGCCAGCAGCGCCGCCCGGGGAAAGGATACAGATACGCAGTATTTT

size: few
D: TRBD2
V: TRBV29-1
J: TRBJ2-7
CDR3: CSASLAGGYEQYF
DNA: TGCAGCGCTTCACTAGCGGGAGGTTACGAGCAGTACTTC

size: few
D: TRBD2
V: TRBV7-9
J: TRBJ2-3
CDR3: CASSSGTSGRIDTQYF
DNA: TGTGCCAGCAGCTCGGGGACTAGCGGGAGGATAGATACGCAGTATTTT

size: -
D: -
V: TRBV6-2/TRBV6-3
J: TRBJ2-5
CDR3: CASSYFPGEETQYF
DNA: TGTGCCAGCAGTTACTTTCCAGGCGAAGAGACCCAGTACTTC

size: -
D: -
V: TRBV7-9
J: TRBJ1-1
CDR3: CASSLGSDSRSEAFF
DNA: TGTGCCAGCAGCTTGGGCAGCGACTCAAGAAGTGAAGCTTTCTTT

size: -
D: -
V: TRBV24-1
J: TRBJ2-1
CDR3: CATSDSRDEQFF
DNA: TGTGCCACCAGTGATTCAAGGGATGAGCAGTTCTTC

size: few
D: -
V: TRBV7-2
J: TRBJ1-2
CDR3: CASSPAGGDGYTF
DNA: TGTGCCAGCAGCCCCGCGGGCGGGGATGGCTACACCTTC

size: -
D: -
V: TRBV7-9
J: TRBJ2-5
CDR3: CASSSTPGRQETQYF
DNA: TGTGCCAGCAGCTCAACCCCGGGACGGCAAGAGACCCAGTACTTC

size: few
D: -
V: TRBV7-3
J: TRBJ2-5
CDR3: CASSFPAYF
DNA: TGTGCCAGCAGCTTCCCCGCGTACTTC

size: -
D: -
V: TRBV11-2
J: TRBJ1-4
CDR3: CASSSDSRGEKLFF
DNA: TGTGCCAGCAGCTCGGACAGCCGGGGTGAAAAACTGTTTTTT

size: -
D: -
V: TRBV5-5
J: TRBJ2-7
CDR3: CASSLGDLGDEQYF
DNA: TGTGCCAGCAGCTTGGGGGACTTGGGGGACGAGCAGTACTTC